Presented here are 29 T cell receptor beta chains from one specimen sequenced in a study of CD8+CD57+ T cells in acquired aplastic anemia. Profiling that covered TCR beta VDJ and CDR3 relied on genomic DNA as its template. TCRdb re-called the reads with MiXCR, one entry per CDR3 protein. This sample has 150,000 to 200,000 distinct CDR3 sequences, with 45% to 50% found just once. The sample was sorted CD4+, CD8+, or CD8+CD57+ T cells (not recorded which) from PBMCs. The receptors here all came from a human donor in good health.

V is TRBV29-1 and J is TRBJ2-7; weak D call: TRBD1 (5 bases). Germline lookup yields CDR1 SQVTM and CDR2 ANQGSEA. Trimming shortened V by 5 bases and J by 0 bases, and 11 bases separated the two germline ends. This CDR3 has 13 amino acids. The CDR3 DNA reads as TGCAGCGTTCGGCAGGGCGGCTCCTACGAGCAGTACTTC. It codes for CSVRQGGSYEQYF.

This clonotype was found once. A much larger clone is a single base away; this may be a read error. V usage is TRBV7-2 and J usage is TRBJ2-2; TRBD2 might be the D (6 bases). Trimming took off 0 bases at V and 0 bases at J, with 14 bases between the two ends. The germline gives CDR1 SGHTA, CDR2 FQGNSA. CDR3 length: 18 amino acids. The CDR3 protein is CASSLAPATGANTGELFF. The CDR3 DNA is TGTGCCAGCAGCTTAGCCCCTGCGACGGGGGCGAACACCGGGGAGCTGTTTTTT. Filled out from reference TRBV7-2 and TRBJ2-2, the complete variable domain reads GAGVSQSPSNKVTEKGKDVELRCDPISGHTALYWYRQSLGQGLEFLIYFQGNSAPDKSGLPSDRFSAERTGGSVSTLTIQRTQQEDSAVYLCASSLAPATGANTGELFFGEGSRLTVL.

This clonotype was recorded many times. The chain joins TRBV7-2 to TRBJ2-2, with D possibly being TRBD2 (5 bases). Germline loops: CDR1 SGHTA, CDR2 FQGNSA. Trimming pared 5 bases from V and 4 bases from J, leaving 17 bases between. The CDR3 covers 16 residues. The CDR3 region has the DNA TGTGCCAGCAGCCCTCGGACTCGGTTTGGCACCGGGGAGCTGTTTTTT. Translation gives CASSPRTRFGTGELFF. Combining the CDR3 with reference TRBV7-2 and TRBJ2-2 gives the whole variable domain GAGVSQSPSNKVTEKGKDVELRCDPISGHTALYWYRQSLGQGLEFLIYFQGNSAPDKSGLPSDRFSAERTGGSVSTLTIQRTQQEDSAVYLCASSPRTRFGTGELFFGEGSRLTVL.

Details on this clonotype: Just one base apart from a much larger clone, this may be a read error. This chain uses TRBV19 with TRBJ1-5; 10 bases agree with TRBD1. Unmatched junction bases numbered 10, after V lost 8 bases and J lost 0 bases. Germline V CDR1 and CDR2: LNHDA, SQIVND (reference sequence). The CDR3 extends over 17 amino acids. CDR3 in DNA: TGTGCCAGTGCCACGACAGGGGGCAAATATAGCAATCAGCCCCAGCATTTT. Its protein product is CASATTGGKYSNQPQHF.

The chain recombines TRBV20-1 with TRBJ2-2; D is unclear. V was clipped by 2 bases and J by 7 bases, with 11 bases between them. Germline CDR1 DFQATT, CDR2 SNEGSKA (reference sequence). The CDR3 runs to 13 residues. CDR3 sequence (DNA): TGCAGTGCTAGAAAGAGGCGGAACGGGGAGCTGTTTTTT. Its translation is CSARKRRNGELFF.

This chain joins TRBV29-1 and TRBJ2-7, with D possibly matching TRBD1 (5 bases). The CDR3 runs 12 residues. The germline V and J ends were trimmed by 4 bases and 3 bases, with 10 bases remaining between them. Germline V gene data show CDR1 as SQVTM and CDR2 as ANQGSEA. The CDR3, as DNA: TGCAGCGTTGGAGGCAGGGACTACGAGCAGTACTTC. The encoded protein is CSVGGRDYEQYF.

This clonotype has ten or more counts. The V gene is TRBV3-1, the J gene TRBJ2-1, with D possibly matching TRBD2 (6 bases). V lost 1 base to trimming and J lost 11 bases, with 9 bases between them. Germline V CDR1 and CDR2: LGHDT, YNNKEL (reference sequence). The CDR3 length is 12 residues. The CDR3 DNA sequence: TGTGCCAGCAGCCAAGTTGGGACTCAGCAGTTCTTC. Its translation is CASSQVGTQQFF.

The chain links TRBV5-4 to TRBJ1-1, with TRBD1 identical over 8 bases. Losses at the gene ends were 2 bases for V and 6 bases for J; bases not matched to a gene: 3. Germline assignment: CDR1 SGHNT and CDR2 YYREEE (reference sequence). The length of the CDR3 is 13 residues. CDR3 coding DNA: TGTGCCAGCAGCTTATCGACAGGGGCTGAAGCTTTCTTT. It encodes CASSLSTGAEAFF.

This sequence joins TRBV15 and TRBJ2-5; 7 bases agree with TRBD2. Per germline, CDR1 LNHNV and CDR2 YYDKDF (reference sequence). The CDR3 is made up of 17 amino acids. Losses at the gene ends were 1 base for V and 5 bases for J; bases not matched to a gene: 13. This CDR3 is CATSRVAGVGIGETQYF. The CDR3 DNA sequence: TGTGCCACCAGCAGAGTGGCGGGGGTTGGTATAGGGGAGACCCAGTACTTC.

This clonotype was counted ten times or more. This chain links TRBV5-1 with TRBJ2-1; D gene ambiguous. CDR1 and CDR2 (germline): SGHRS, YFSETQ. The V gene lost 1 base and the J gene lost 1 base, with 9 bases spanning the gap. This CDR3 is built from 15 residues. CDR3 nucleotides: TGCGCCAGCAGCTTGACCCCTAATTCCTACAATGAGCAGTTCTTC. Amino acid sequence: CASSLTPNSYNEQFF.

The V and J genes are TRBV7-9 and TRBJ2-7, with unresolved D. Deletions cut 7 bases from V and 5 bases from J, with 9 bases between. The CDR3 sequence is 11 residues long. Germline loops: CDR1 SEHNR, CDR2 FQNEAQ (reference sequence). The CDR3 sequence: CASTSFDEQYF. CDR3 bases: TGTGCCAGCACCTCGTTTGACGAGCAGTACTTC.

This clonotype was picked up a small number of times. The chain joins TRBV6-1 to TRBJ1-3; 7 bases are a match to TRBD1. The germline gives CDR1 MNHNS, CDR2 SASEGT. This CDR3 is built from 16 residues. V dropped 5 bases and J dropped 0; count of bases not matched to a gene: 7. In DNA form, the CDR3 reads TGTGCCAGCAGTAGGGACAGAGCCATCTCTGGAAACACCATATATTTT. The encoded protein is CASSRDRAISGNTIYF.

The chain uses TRBV25-1 and TRBJ2-4, with a tentative D call TRBD1 (6 bases). V was clipped by 2 bases and J by 5 bases, with 10 bases between them. This CDR3 comprises 14 residues. Germline CDR1 is MGHDK and CDR2 is SYGVNS. The CDR3 bases are TGTGCCAGCAGTGAAAACAGGGCCGAAAACATTCAGTACTTC. Translation: CASSENRAENIQYF.

The chain links TRBV25-1 to TRBJ1-6, with D unresolved. Germline V CDR1 and CDR2: MGHDK, SYGVNS. This CDR3 contains 17 residues. The ends were cut back, 0 bases at V and 7 bases at J, with 16 bases in the middle. CDR3 in amino acids: CASSEYLSPMGNSPLHF. The CDR3 DNA is TGTGCCAGCAGTGAATATTTAAGTCCTATGGGGAATTCACCCCTCCACTTT.

This clonotype was seen at least ten times. The rearrangement uses TRBV12-3 or TRBV12-4 and TRBJ2-6, with 11 bases matching TRBD2. V dropped 5 bases and J dropped 6; count of bases not matched to a gene: 12. The CDR3 extends over 18 amino acids. CDR3 nucleotide sequence: TGTGCCAGCAGTCGAGAACTAGCGGGAGTACGCATGGCCAACGTCCTGACTTTC. Translated: CASSRELAGVRMANVLTF.

CDR3 coding DNA: TGTGCCAGTAACCACAGGGTAGAGAACACTGAAGCTTTCTTT. Residues: CASNHRVENTEAFF. V usage is TRBV19 and J usage is TRBJ1-1; TRBD1 might be the D (6 bases). V shed 7 bases and J shed 1 base, with 13 bases lying between them. Germline V CDR1 and CDR2: LNHDA, SQIVND (reference sequence). This CDR3 spans 14 amino acids.

J is TRBJ2-1 and V is TRBV11-2, with D unresolved. The germline V and J ends were trimmed by 5 bases and 7 bases, with 15 bases remaining between them. The CDR3 is 14 amino acids. Germline CDR1 is SGHAT and CDR2 is FQNNGV. CDR3 nucleotide sequence: TGTGCCAGCAGCCTACCCTTCAGGAGTAATGAGCAGTTCTTC. Protein: CASSLPFRSNEQFF.

This clonotype was counted many times. The gene calls are TRBV2 and TRBJ2-3, with D possibly being TRBD1 (6 bases). Between the trimmed V and J ends, which lost 6 bases and 3 bases, there was a span of 10 bases. This CDR3 comprises 13 residues. Germline loops: CDR1 SNHLY, CDR2 FYNNEI. CDR3 region: CASRGARTDTQYF. CDR3 coding DNA: TGTGCCAGCAGGGGGGCCCGGACAGATACGCAGTATTTT.

V is TRBV7-6 and J is TRBJ2-3; possible D gene TRBD2, 6 bases. V was shortened by 5 bases and J by 9 bases, with 15 bases between the two germline ends. CDR1 is SGHVS and CDR2 is FNYEAQ in the germline V gene. The CDR3 sequence is 13 residues long. Written as DNA, the CDR3 is TGTGCCAGCAGCCAAGATAGCGGAGGGACGCAGTATTTT. It is translated as CASSQDSGGTQYF.

This clonotype was counted between two and nine times. The chain joins TRBV28 to TRBJ1-1; no firm D call. The CDR3 extends over 12 amino acids. Germline V gives CDR1 MDHEN, CDR2 SYDVKM. The V end lost 2 bases, the J end lost 3 bases, and 4 bases lay between the germline ends. This CDR3 is CASSLPHTEAFF. The CDR3 DNA is TGTGCCAGCAGTTTACCCCACACTGAAGCTTTCTTT.

Notes on this clonotype: Given a much more abundant clone one base away, this may be a read error. J is TRBJ1-4 and V is TRBV5-8, with 7 bases identical to TRBD1. Germline CDR1 is SGHTS and CDR2 is YDEGEE. The CDR3 spans 15 residues. The CDR3 region is CASGLAGTVGEKLFF. The CDR3 coding sequence is TGTGCCAGCGGCTTGGCCGGGACAGTCGGTGAAAAACTGTTTTTT.

This clonotype was seen once. The junction does not match germline at one end; this may be a read error. This chain connects TRBV7-7 to TRBJ2-2; tentative D call: TRBD1 (6 bases). The CDR3 covers 14 residues. The germline V gene has CDR1 SSHAT and CDR2 FNYEAQ (reference sequence). This CDR3 reads CASSLQHRAGEPFF. CDR3 in DNA: TGTGCTAGCAGCTTACAACACAGGGCCGGGGAGCCGTTTTTT.

The chain has TRBV2 and TRBJ2-7; tentatively, D is TRBD2 (6 bases). The V end lost 10 bases, the J end lost 4 bases, and 14 bases lay between the germline ends. This CDR3 has 12 amino acids. CDR1 is SNHLY and CDR2 is FYNNEI in the germline V gene. CDR3 residues: CATRDSPYEQYF. The CDR3 DNA follows: TGTGCCACCCGGGACTCTCCTTACGAGCAGTACTTC.

This clonotype appeared many times. V usage is TRBV4-3 and J usage is TRBJ2-7; D is uncertain. Deletions cut 0 bases from V and 2 bases from J, with 5 bases between. CDR1 is LGHNA, CDR2 YSLEER, per germline. This CDR3 has 13 residues. The CDR3 spells CASSQDLAYEQYF. In DNA form, the CDR3 reads TGCGCCAGCAGCCAAGATCTGGCCTACGAGCAGTACTTC.

This clonotype occurred many times. This chain links TRBV12-3 or TRBV12-4 with TRBJ2-7; TRBD2 aligns across 8 bases. The CDR3 totals 15 residues. Germline trimming cut 1 base from V and 0 bases from J; bases unmatched to any gene: 2. Here the CDR3 DNA reads TGTGCCAGCAGTTTAGAGCGGGAGCGCTCCTACGAGCAGTACTTC. It translates to CASSLERERSYEQYF.

The CDR3 loop reads CASSASGRFSGNTIYF. The CDR3, as DNA: TGTGCCAGCAGTGCCTCAGGGAGATTCTCTGGAAACACCATATATTTT. J is TRBJ1-3 and V is TRBV2; tentative D call: TRBD1 (5 bases). V lost 4 bases, J lost 0 bases, and 13 bases lay in between. This CDR3 comprises 16 residues. Germline V gene data show CDR1 as SNHLY and CDR2 as FYNNEI.

This clonotype has more than one count but fewer than ten. The rearrangement links TRBV19 to TRBJ1-2; 11 nucleotides match TRBD1. CDR1 is LNHDA, CDR2 SQIVND, per germline (reference sequence). The CDR3 is 14 residues long. Trimming took 5 bases from V and 6 from J; bases not matched to a gene: 5. The CDR3 nucleotides read TGTGCCAGTAGTTTGGACAGGGGGCGCGATGGCTACACCTTC. Its translation is CASSLDRGRDGYTF.

V and J are TRBV10-1 and TRBJ2-2, with TRBD1 matching 7 bases. The CDR3 extends over 15 amino acids. V gave up 4 bases and J gave up 4 bases; unmatched junction bases: 6. Per the germline V gene, CDR1 is WNHNN and CDR2 is SYGVQD (reference sequence). The CDR3 loop reads CASSAGTASTGELFF. CDR3 in DNA: TGCGCCAGCAGTGCCGGGACAGCGAGCACCGGGGAGCTGTTTTTT.

This clonotype has ten or more counts. The chain links TRBV9 to TRBJ1-3, with 7 bases lining up with TRBD1. Germline V gene sequence: CDR1 SGDLS, CDR2 YYNGEE. Trimming cost V 0 bases and J 3 bases; bases outside gene matches: 6. The CDR3 runs to 16 residues. The CDR3 region is CASSVEGRQGGNTIYF. The CDR3, as DNA: TGTGCCAGCAGCGTAGAGGGGCGACAGGGTGGAAACACCATATATTTT.